The 8 T cell receptor beta chains presented below share a single source sample, sequenced in a study of blood T cell repertoires in COVID-19. The assay was immunoSEQ multiplex PCR, and TCRdb's table has in-frame clones only and misses some. The sample carries hundreds of thousands of clones, roughly 89% recorded once. The sample taken for sequencing was peripheral blood. Receptors originate from a woman in her thirties with active or convalescent COVID-19.

The chain employs TRBV6-1 and TRBJ2-7; no firm D call. V lost 2 bases to trimming and J lost 3 bases, with 8 bases between them. CDR3 length: 13 residues. Germline loops: CDR1 MNHNS, CDR2 SASEGT. For the CDR3, the DNA is TGTGCCAGCAGTGAAAGGAACAGCTACGAGCAGTACTTC. Amino acid sequence: CASSERNSYEQYF.

This clone has a single count. The V and J genes are TRBV7-9 and TRBJ2-2; maybe TRBD1 (5 bases). V was shortened by 5 bases and J by 3 bases, with 13 bases between the two germline ends. CDR1 is SEHNR and CDR2 is FQNEAQ in the germline V gene (reference sequence). The CDR3 spans 15 residues. The CDR3 spells CASSQQVIYTGELFF. The CDR3 DNA follows: TGTGCCAGCAGCCAACAGGTTATATACACCGGGGAGCTGTTTTTT.

Here the CDR3 reads CASSLSGGKTDTQYF. CDR3 in DNA: TGCGCCAGCAGCTTAAGCGGGGGTAAGACAGATACGCAGTATTTT. This sequence joins TRBV5-1 and TRBJ2-3; 8 nucleotides match TRBD2. CDR1 SGHRS and CDR2 YFSETQ come from the germline V gene. The V and J ends lost 2 bases and 3 bases, in that order; junction bases with no gene match: 5. CDR3 length equals 15 residues.

The chain is built from TRBV6-6 and TRBJ1-2, with a possible D match to TRBD1 (6 bases). The CDR3 length is 12 residues. Germline CDR1 is MNHNY and CDR2 is SVGAGI (reference sequence). V lost 7 bases and J lost 4, with 10 bases in between. The CDR3 region is CASKLGGYGYTF. The CDR3 region has the DNA TGTGCCAGCAAGTTAGGGGGCTATGGCTACACCTTC.

Note on this clone: This specimen includes other DNA sequences encoding the same CDR3. The V call is TRBV9, the J call TRBJ1-5, with TRBD1 as a possible D gene (6 bases). This CDR3 region has 12 residues. The ends were cut back, 3 bases at V and 5 bases at J, with 6 bases in the middle. Germline loops: CDR1 SGDLS, CDR2 YYNGEE. The CDR3 loop is CASSAGDQPQHF. The CDR3, as DNA: TGTGCCAGCAGCGCAGGGGATCAGCCCCAGCATTTT.

The V and J genes are TRBV3-1 (or the pseudogene TRBV3-2) and TRBJ1-2; D remains ambiguous. This CDR3 region has 12 residues. Germline V gene sequence: CDR1 LGHDT, CDR2 YNNKEL (reference sequence). Trimming shortened V by 0 bases and J by 7 bases, and 6 bases separated the two germline ends. The CDR3 spells CASSQERVGYTF. Written as DNA, the CDR3 is TGTGCCAGCAGCCAAGAGAGGGTTGGCTACACCTTC.

This sequence joins TRBV6-6 and TRBJ2-5; a weak D match, TRBD2 (6 bases). Germline V CDR1 and CDR2: MNHNY, SVGAGI (reference sequence). Trimming cost V 2 bases and J 2 bases, with 15 bases left between them. The CDR3 spans 16 residues. This CDR3 reads CASSYRPAGFQETQYF. The CDR3, as DNA: TGTGCCAGCAGTTACCGTCCGGCGGGGTTTCAAGAGACCCAGTACTTC.

The gene calls are TRBV5-6 and TRBJ1-6; tentatively, D is TRBD1 (6 bases). This CDR3 has 15 residues. Trimming took off 6 bases at V and 10 bases at J, with 20 bases between the two ends. Germline assignment: CDR1 SGHDT and CDR2 YYEEEE. The CDR3 region is CASTSGGSGRSPLHF. CDR3 in DNA: TGTGCCAGCACCTCGGGGGGCTCTGGTAGATCACCCCTCCACTTT.